The T cell receptor (beta chain) under discussion was sequenced for a study of CD4 T cells in relation to SARS-CoV-2 and coronaviruses. Whole-study findings and limits: Samples before the pandemic and after infection were not matched within any donor. Roughly 65% of donors had memory CD4+ clonotypes crossrecognizing SARS-CoV-2 and common cold coronavirus spike. SARS-CoV-2-driven expansion was significantly weaker in crossreactive than monoreactive clones.

Worth noting for this clone: The target antigen is unknown.

Using immunoSEQ multiplex PCR, the repertoire was profiled, and TCRdb retains in-frame clones only, with some absent. The table includes about 59,000 clones, around 86% detected once. The CDR3 is made up of 18 amino acids. J lost 0 bases, V lost 6 bases, and 13 bases had no gene match. The germline V gene encodes CDR1 LNHDA and CDR2 SQIVND (reference sequence). CD4+ T cells from unexposed donors were obtained before the COVID-19 pandemic (2011-2018). CD4 enrichment then naive enrichment separated naive from memory CD4+ cells. The chain combines TRBV19 with TRBJ2-4, with 8 positions matching TRBD1. The receptor's source is a human donor in good health. Sequencing was performed on memory CD4+ T cells from PBMCs. The CDR3 coding sequence is TGTGCCAGTAGCAAGATCCAGGGGGCGGAGGGAGCCAAAAACATTCAGTACTTC. Protein: CASSKIQGAEGAKNIQYF. The full variable domain, its missing parts supplied by reference TRBV19 and TRBJ2-4, is DGGITQSPKYLFRKEGQNVTLSCEQNLNHDAMYWYRQDPGQGLRLIYYSQIVNDFQKGDIAEGYSVSREKKESFPLTVTSAQKNPTAFYLCASSKIQGAEGAKNIQYFGAGTRLSVL.